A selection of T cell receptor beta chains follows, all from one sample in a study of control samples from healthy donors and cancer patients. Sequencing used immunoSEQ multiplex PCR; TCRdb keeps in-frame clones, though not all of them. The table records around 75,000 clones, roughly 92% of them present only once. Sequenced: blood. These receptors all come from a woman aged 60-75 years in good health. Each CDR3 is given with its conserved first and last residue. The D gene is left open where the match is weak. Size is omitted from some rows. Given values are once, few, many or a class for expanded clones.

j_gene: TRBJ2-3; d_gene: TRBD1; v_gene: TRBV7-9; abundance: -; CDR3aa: CASSLGYRGTDTQYF; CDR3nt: TGTGCCAGCAGCTTAGGGTACAGGGGGACAGATACGCAGTATTTT
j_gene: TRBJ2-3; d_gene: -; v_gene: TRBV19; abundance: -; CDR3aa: CASSRTLTDTQYF; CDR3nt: TGTGCCAGTAGCCGGACACTCACAGATACGCAGTATTTT
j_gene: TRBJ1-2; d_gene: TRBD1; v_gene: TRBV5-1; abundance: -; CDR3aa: CASSLGQGVYGYTF; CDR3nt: TGCGCCAGCAGCCTTGGACAGGGTGTCTATGGCTACACCTTC
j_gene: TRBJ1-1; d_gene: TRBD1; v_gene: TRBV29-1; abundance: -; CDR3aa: CSVLGQMNTEAFF; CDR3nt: TGCAGCGTCCTGGGACAGATGAACACTGAAGCTTTCTTT
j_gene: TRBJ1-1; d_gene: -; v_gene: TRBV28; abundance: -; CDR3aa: CASTRGDGGVTEAFF; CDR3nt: TGTGCCAGCACCCGAGGGGACGGGGGCGTCACTGAAGCTTTCTTT
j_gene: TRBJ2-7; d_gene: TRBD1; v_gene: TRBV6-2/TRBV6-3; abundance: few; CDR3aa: CASSYRTGGEGYEQYF; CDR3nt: TGTGCCAGCAGTTACCGGACAGGGGGCGAGGGATACGAGCAGTACTTC
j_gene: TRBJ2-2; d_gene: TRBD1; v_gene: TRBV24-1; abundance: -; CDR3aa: CATSELGQGVGELFF; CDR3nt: TGTGCCACCAGTGAGCTGGGACAGGGGGTCGGGGAGCTGTTTTTT
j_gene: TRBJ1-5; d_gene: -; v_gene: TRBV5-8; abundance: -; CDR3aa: CASSQLLTGIRQPQHF; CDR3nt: TGTGCCAGCAGCCAACTATTAACAGGGATTCGTCAGCCCCAGCATTTT
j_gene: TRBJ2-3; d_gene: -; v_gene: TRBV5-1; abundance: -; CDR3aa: CASSPMDNTDTQYF; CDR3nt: TGCGCCAGCAGCCCCATGGACAACACAGATACGCAGTATTTT
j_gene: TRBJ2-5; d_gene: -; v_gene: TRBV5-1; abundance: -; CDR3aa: CASSPGTSQETQYF; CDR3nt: TGCGCCAGCAGCCCTGGGACTTCTCAAGAGACCCAGTACTTC
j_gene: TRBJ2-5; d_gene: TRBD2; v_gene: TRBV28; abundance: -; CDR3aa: CASSLTSGKETQYF; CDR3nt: TGTGCCAGCAGTTTGACTAGCGGGAAGGAGACCCAGTACTTC
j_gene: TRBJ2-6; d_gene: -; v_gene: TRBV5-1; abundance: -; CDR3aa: CASSLGRGTGANVLTF; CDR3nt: TGCGCCAGCAGCTTGGGTCGAGGTACTGGGGCCAACGTCCTGACTTTC
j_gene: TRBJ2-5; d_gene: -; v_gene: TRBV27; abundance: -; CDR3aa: CASSPYPKRPQETQYF; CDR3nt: TGTGCCAGCAGTCCCTACCCCAAGCGCCCGCAAGAGACCCAGTACTTC
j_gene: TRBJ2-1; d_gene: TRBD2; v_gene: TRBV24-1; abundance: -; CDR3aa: CATSDFVRSHGTSGRAWVRNEQFF; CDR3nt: TGTGCCACCAGTGATTTCGTCCGGAGCCACGGGACTAGCGGGAGGGCCTGGGTTAGGAATGAGCAGTTCTTC
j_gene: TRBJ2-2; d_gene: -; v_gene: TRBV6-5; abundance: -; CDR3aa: CASSYAGRVAGELFF; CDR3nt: TGTGCCAGCAGTTACGCAGGCCGAGTGGCCGGGGAGCTGTTTTTT
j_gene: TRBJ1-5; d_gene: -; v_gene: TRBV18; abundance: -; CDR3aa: CASSPNRVGGPGSNQPQHF; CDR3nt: TGTGCCAGCTCACCGAACAGGGTTGGGGGCCCAGGAAGCAATCAGCCCCAGCATTTT
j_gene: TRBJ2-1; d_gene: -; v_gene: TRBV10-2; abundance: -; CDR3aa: CASSVSVTGSNEQFF; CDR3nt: TGCGCCAGCAGTGTTTCCGTGACAGGATCAAATGAGCAGTTCTTC
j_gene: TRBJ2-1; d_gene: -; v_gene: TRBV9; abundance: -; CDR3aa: CASSVTRGSSYNEQFF; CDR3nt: TGTGCCAGCAGCGTAACGCGGGGCAGCTCCTACAATGAGCAGTTCTTC
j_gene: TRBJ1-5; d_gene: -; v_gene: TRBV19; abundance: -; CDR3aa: CASTLVGDQPQHF; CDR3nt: TGTGCCAGTACCCTGGTGGGGGATCAGCCCCAGCATTTT
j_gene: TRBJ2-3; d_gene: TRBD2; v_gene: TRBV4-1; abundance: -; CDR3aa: CASSQDSRRELDTQYF; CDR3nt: TGCGCCAGCAGCCAAGATTCAAGGCGGGAGCTAGATACGCAGTATTTT
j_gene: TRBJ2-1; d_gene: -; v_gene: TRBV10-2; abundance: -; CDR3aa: CASSESTSRGYNEQFF; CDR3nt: TGCGCCAGCAGTGAGTCGACTAGTCGGGGCTACAATGAGCAGTTCTTC
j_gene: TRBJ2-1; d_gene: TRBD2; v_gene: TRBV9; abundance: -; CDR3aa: CASSVGVGGPQSYNEQFF; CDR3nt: TGTGCCAGCAGCGTAGGGGTGGGAGGGCCGCAGTCCTACAATGAGCAGTTCTTC
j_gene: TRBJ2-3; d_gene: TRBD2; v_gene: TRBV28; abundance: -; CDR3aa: CASRDLLAGGTDTQYF; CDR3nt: TGTGCCAGCAGGGACCTACTAGCGGGAGGAACAGATACGCAGTATTTT
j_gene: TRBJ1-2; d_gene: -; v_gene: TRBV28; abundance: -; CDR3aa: CASSLYSAGYTF; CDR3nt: TGTGCCAGCAGTTTATACTCGGCTGGCTACACCTTC
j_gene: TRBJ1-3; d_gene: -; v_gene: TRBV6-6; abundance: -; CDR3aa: CASIETLNSGNTIYF; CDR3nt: TGTGCCAGCATCGAAACTCTCAACTCTGGAAACACCATATATTTT
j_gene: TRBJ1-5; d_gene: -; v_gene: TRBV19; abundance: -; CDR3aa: CASTRAMAGNQPQHF; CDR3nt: TGTGCCAGTACCAGGGCCATGGCGGGGAATCAGCCCCAGCATTTT
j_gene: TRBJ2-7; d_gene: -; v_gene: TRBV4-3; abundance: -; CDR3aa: CASSQGVGVYEQYF; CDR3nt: TGCGCCAGCAGCCAGGGAGTGGGGGTTTACGAGCAGTACTTC
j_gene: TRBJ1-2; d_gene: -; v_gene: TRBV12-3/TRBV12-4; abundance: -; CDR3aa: CASSLSGESGYTF; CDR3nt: TGTGCCAGCAGTTTATCAGGGGAAAGTGGCTACACCTTC
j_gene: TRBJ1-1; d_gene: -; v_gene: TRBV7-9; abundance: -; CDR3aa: CASSLGLGNTEAFF; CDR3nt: TGTGCCAGCAGCTTGGGGTTGGGGAACACTGAAGCTTTCTTT
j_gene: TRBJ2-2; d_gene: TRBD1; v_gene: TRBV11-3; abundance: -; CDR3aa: CASSRGQGGTGELFF; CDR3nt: TGTGCCAGCAGCCGGGGACAGGGAGGCACCGGGGAGCTGTTTTTT
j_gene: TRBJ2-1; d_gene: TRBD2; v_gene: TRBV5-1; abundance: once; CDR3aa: CASSEGLAGVNEQFF; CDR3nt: TGCGCCAGCAGCGAGGGACTAGCGGGAGTTAATGAGCAGTTCTTC
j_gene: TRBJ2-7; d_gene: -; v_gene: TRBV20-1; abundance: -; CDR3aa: CSARGGVVQYF; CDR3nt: TGCAGTGCTAGGGGCGGGGTGGTGCAGTACTTC
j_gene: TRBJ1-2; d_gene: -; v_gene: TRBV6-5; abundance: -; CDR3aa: CASSPRSRGGYGYTF; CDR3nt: TGTGCCAGCAGCCCGAGGAGCAGGGGTGGCTATGGCTACACCTTC
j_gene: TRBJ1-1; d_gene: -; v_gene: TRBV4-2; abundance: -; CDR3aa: CASSHDPAGTEAFF; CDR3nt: TGTGCCAGCAGCCACGACCCCGCGGGCACTGAAGCTTTCTTT
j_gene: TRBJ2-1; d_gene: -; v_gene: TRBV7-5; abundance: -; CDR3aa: CARSHREAGGGNEQFF; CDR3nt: TGTGCCAGAAGCCATCGCGAGGCGGGAGGGGGGAATGAGCAGTTCTTC
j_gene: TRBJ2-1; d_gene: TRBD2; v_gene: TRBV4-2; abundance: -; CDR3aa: CASSQVPGTSGITYNEQFF; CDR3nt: TGTGCCAGCAGCCAAGTCCCGGGGACTAGCGGGATTACCTACAATGAGCAGTTCTTC
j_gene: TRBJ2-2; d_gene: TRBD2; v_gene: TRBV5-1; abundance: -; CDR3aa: CASSSSGGYTGELFF; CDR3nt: TGCGCCAGCAGCTCCAGCGGGGGATACACCGGGGAGCTGTTTTTT
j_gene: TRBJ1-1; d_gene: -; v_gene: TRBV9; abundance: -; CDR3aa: CASSANSMNTEAFF; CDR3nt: TGTGCCAGCAGCGCCAACAGCATGAACACTGAAGCTTTCTTT
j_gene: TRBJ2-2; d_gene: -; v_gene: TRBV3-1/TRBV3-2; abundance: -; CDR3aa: CASRRTYWDTGELFF; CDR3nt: TGTGCCAGCAGACGGACATACTGGGACACCGGGGAGCTGTTTTTT
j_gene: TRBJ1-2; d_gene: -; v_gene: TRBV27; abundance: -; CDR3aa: CASSLEGPWDGYTF; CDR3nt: TGTGCCAGCAGTTTGGAAGGGCCATGGGATGGCTACACCTTC
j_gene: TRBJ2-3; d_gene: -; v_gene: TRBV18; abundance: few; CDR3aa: CASSPWDTDTQYF; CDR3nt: TGTGCCAGCTCACCGTGGGACACAGATACGCAGTATTTT
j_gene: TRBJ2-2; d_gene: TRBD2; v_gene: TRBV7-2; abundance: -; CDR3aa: CASSLARGTSGNTGELFF; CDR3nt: TGTGCCAGCAGCTTAGCGCGAGGGACTAGCGGGAACACCGGGGAGCTGTTTTTT
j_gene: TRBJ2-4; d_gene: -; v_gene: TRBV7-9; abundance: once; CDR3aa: CASSYSGRLKNIQYF; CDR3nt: TGTGCCAGCAGCTACTCCGGGAGACTCAAAAACATTCAGTACTTC